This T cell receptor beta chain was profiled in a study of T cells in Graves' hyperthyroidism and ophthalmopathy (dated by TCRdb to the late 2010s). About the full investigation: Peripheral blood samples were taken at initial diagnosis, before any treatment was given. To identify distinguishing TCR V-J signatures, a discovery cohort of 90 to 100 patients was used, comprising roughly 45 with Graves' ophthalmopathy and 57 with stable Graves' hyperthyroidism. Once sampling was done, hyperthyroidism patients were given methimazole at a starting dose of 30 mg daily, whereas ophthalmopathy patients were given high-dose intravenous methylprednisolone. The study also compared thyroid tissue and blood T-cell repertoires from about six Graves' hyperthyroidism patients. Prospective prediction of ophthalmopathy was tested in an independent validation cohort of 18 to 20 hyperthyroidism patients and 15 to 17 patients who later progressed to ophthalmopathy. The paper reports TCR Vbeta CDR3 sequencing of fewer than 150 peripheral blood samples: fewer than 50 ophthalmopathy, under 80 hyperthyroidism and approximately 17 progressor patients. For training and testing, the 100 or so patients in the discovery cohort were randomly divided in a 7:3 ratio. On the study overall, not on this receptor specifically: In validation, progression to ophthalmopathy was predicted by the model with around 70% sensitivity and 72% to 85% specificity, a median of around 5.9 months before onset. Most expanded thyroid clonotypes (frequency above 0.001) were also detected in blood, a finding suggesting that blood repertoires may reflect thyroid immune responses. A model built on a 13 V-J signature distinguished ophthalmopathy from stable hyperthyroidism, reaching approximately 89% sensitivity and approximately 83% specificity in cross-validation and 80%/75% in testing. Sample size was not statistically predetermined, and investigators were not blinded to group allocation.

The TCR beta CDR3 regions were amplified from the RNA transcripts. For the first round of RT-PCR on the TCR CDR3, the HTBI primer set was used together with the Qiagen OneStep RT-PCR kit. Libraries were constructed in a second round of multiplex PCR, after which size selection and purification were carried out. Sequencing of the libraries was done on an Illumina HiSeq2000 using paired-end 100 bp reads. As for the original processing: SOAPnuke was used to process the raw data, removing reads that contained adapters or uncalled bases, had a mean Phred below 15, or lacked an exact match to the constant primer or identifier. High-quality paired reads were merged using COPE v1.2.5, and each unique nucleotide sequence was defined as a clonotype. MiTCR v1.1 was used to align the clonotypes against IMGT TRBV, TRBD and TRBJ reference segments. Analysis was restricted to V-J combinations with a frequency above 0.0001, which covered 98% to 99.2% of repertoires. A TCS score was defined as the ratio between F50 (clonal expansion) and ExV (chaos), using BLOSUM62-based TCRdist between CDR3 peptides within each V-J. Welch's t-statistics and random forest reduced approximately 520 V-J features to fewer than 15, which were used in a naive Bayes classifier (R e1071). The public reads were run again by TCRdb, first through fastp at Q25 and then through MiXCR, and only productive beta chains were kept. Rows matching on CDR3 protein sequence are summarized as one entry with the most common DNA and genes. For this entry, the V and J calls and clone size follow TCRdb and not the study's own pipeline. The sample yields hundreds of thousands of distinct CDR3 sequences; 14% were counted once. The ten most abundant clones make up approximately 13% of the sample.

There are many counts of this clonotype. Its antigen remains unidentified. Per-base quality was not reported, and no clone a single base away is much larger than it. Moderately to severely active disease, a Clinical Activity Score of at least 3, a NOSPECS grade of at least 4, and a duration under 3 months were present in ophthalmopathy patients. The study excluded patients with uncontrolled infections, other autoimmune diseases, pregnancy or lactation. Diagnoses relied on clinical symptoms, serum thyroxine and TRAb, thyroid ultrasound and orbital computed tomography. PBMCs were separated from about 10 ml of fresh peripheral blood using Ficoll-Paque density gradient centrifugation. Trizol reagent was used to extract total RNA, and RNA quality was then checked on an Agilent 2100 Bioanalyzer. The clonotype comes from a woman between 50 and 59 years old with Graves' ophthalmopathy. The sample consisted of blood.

DNA sequence: TGTGCCACCAGCAGACGCTCTATGGGGAGCGGAAATGAGCAGTTCTTC. It translates as CATSRRSMGSGNEQFF. The rearranged chain carries TRBV15 and TRBJ2-1; the D gene is possibly TRBD2, with 5 bases matching. The CDR3 goes from the cysteine to the phenylalanine over 16 residues. Only the CDR3 portion is preserved as DNA: 48 bases, with reading frame beginning at the first base. CDR1 and CDR2 were assigned from the germline V gene (reference sequence) as LNHNV and YYDKDF. V was cut back by 2 bases and J by 7 bases, leaving a gap of 18 bases between them.